What follows is one TCR beta chain and its context. The antigen is unknown. The V gene lost 7 bases and the J gene lost 4 bases, with 20 bases spanning the gap. Germline CDR1 reads SNHLY; CDR2 reads FYNNEI. The length of the CDR3 is 15 residues. The sample belongs to a study of Graves' ophthalmopathy and Graves' hyperthyroidism. Overall study context: Calling hyperthyroidism stable required that no ophthalmopathy show up within 18 months of follow-up.

Amplified TCR beta CDR3 regions were obtained using RNA transcripts as template. First-round RT-PCR with HTBI primers preceded a second-round multiplex PCR. TCRdb processed the multiplex PCR reads anew with MiXCR; each CDR3 protein has one entry. The sample records over a million distinct CDR3 sequences, less than 45% being singletons. Whole-study results and caveats: Most clonotypes expanded in thyroid above 0.001 frequency were present in blood too.

The chain links TRBV2 to TRBJ2-7; D gene ambiguous. The origin of this receptor is an adult man with Graves' hyperthyroidism. The specimen sequenced was peripheral blood or thyroid tissue (not recorded which). The CDR3 coding sequence is TGTGCCAGCACTCGAGTAACTGGATCCATGTACGAGCAGTACTTC. Translating gives CASTRVTGSMYEQYF.